Detailed here is one T cell receptor beta chain. Original processing notes: Cell counts per sample came from amplifying reference gene primers. The protocol was immunoSEQ multiplex PCR, while the TCRdb copy is restricted to in-frame clones and leaves out a portion. Clone size and V and J calls were adopted from that table, with D and trimming inferred from the DNA. The data hold about 190,000 clones, with more than 70% observed a single time. The sample originates from a study of blood T cell repertoires in COVID-19. On the study more broadly: T cells, B-cell-depleted T cells, or PBMCs supplied cDNA or gDNA.

Germline-derived CDR1 and CDR2 are LNHNV and YYDKDF (reference sequence). The V end lost 0 bases, the J end lost 8 bases, and 13 bases lay between the germline ends. The CDR3 runs 15 residues. Sample: peripheral blood. The rearrangement links TRBV15 to TRBJ1-4; D is perhaps TRBD1 (5 bases). The sequence came from a man between 45 and 60 years old with active or convalescent COVID-19. The CDR3 spells CATSREAGLEEKLFF. The CDR3 DNA is TGTGCCACCAGCAGAGAAGCAGGGCTTGAGGAAAAACTGTTTTTT.